The rows below give T cell receptor beta chains drawn from one sample of a study of blood T cell repertoires in COVID-19. TCRdb's table, derived via immunoSEQ multiplex PCR, lists solely in-frame clones and lacks some. This repertoire shows approximately 80,000 clones, over 65% found once; its top ten account for roughly 5.6%. The source material was peripheral blood. All receptors derive from a man aged 45 to 65 with active or convalescent COVID-19. Both conserved end residues are part of each CDR3. D genes are given only for firm matches. Rows may omit the clone size; those that give it use once, few, many or a size class.

size,J,V,D,CDR3,DNA
many,TRBJ2-7,TRBV11-2,-,CASSPRQEASEQYF,TGTGCCAGCAGCCCCCGGCAGGAAGCCTCCGAGCAGTACTTC
-,TRBJ2-1,TRBV6-5,TRBD2,CASSQRGGNNEQFF,TGTGCCAGCTCTCAGCGGGGGGGAAACAATGAGCAGTTCTTC
-,TRBJ1-1,TRBV18,TRBD1,CASSPRTGSTEAFF,TGTGCCAGCTCACCACGGACAGGGAGTACTGAAGCTTTCTTT
-,TRBJ1-5,TRBV4-3,TRBD1,CASSQEQGSNQPQHF,TGCGCCAGCAGCCAAGAACAGGGGAGCAATCAGCCCCAGCATTTT
-,TRBJ2-5,TRBV9,-,CASSVEGVETQYF,TGTGCCAGCAGCGTAGAAGGGGTAGAGACCCAGTACTTC
few,TRBJ2-2,TRBV6-5,TRBD2,CASRGLAANTGELFF,TGTGCCAGCAGGGGACTAGCGGCGAACACCGGGGAGCTGTTTTTT
-,TRBJ1-6,TRBV27,TRBD1,CASRPITGGGSPLHF,TGTGCCAGCAGACCGATCACAGGGGGCGGTTCACCCCTCCACTTT
-,TRBJ1-1,TRBV7-2,-,CASSLAGVVNTEAFF,TGTGCCAGCAGCTTAGCAGGGGTGGTGAACACTGAAGCTTTCTTT
-,TRBJ2-1,TRBV27,-,CASSQEGFSYNEQFF,TGTGCCAGCTCCCAAGAGGGATTCTCCTACAATGAGCAGTTCTTC
-,TRBJ2-4,TRBV9,-,CASSVGAPLAKNIQYF,TGTGCCAGCAGCGTAGGGGCCCCCCTAGCCAAAAACATTCAGTACTTC
-,TRBJ1-2,TRBV2,TRBD1,CASSGDRVVYGYTF,TGTGCCAGCAGTGGGGACAGGGTCGTTTATGGCTACACCTTC
once,TRBJ1-2,TRBV12-3/TRBV12-4,-,CASSLSANYGYTF,TGTGCCAGCAGTTTATCTGCTAACTATGGCTACACCTTC
-,TRBJ1-1,TRBV18,-,CASSPPRVDGEAFF,TGTGCCAGCTCACCACCGAGGGTAGACGGGGAAGCTTTCTTT
-,TRBJ2-7,TRBV6-6,TRBD2,CASSYERESYEQYF,TGTGCCAGCAGTTACGAGCGGGAATCCTACGAGCAGTACTTC
-,TRBJ1-2,TRBV7-2,-,CASSPPRQGNYGYTF,TGTGCCAGCAGCCCCCCCAGGCAGGGGAACTATGGCTACACCTTC
-,TRBJ1-6,TRBV5-4,TRBD1,CASSLRTGGGPLHF,TGTGCCAGCAGCTTGAGGACAGGGGGGGGACCCCTCCACTTT
many,TRBJ1-1,TRBV27,-,CASRPPSVGGSAEAFF,TGTGCCAGCAGGCCCCCGTCCGTAGGCGGTAGCGCTGAAGCTTTCTTT
-,TRBJ2-3,TRBV5-1,TRBD2,CASSFSGGTDTQYF,TGCGCCAGCAGCTTCAGCGGGGGGACAGATACGCAGTATTTT
-,TRBJ2-2,TRBV19,-,CASLRETTGELFF,TGTGCCAGCCTCAGGGAAACCACCGGGGAGCTGTTTTTT
-,TRBJ2-1,TRBV27,TRBD2,CASRSSGGATYNEQFF,TGTGCCAGCAGGAGCAGCGGGGGGGCTACGTACAATGAGCAGTTCTTC
-,TRBJ2-3,TRBV5-1,TRBD2,CASSLGLAGGTDTQYF,TGCGCCAGCAGCTTGGGACTAGCGGGGGGCACAGATACGCAGTATTTT
-,TRBJ1-2,TRBV9,-,CASSVGWSEASSQGYTF,TGTGCCAGCAGCGTAGGTTGGTCGGAGGCTTCCTCCCAGGGCTACACCTTC
-,TRBJ1-2,TRBV6-4,-,CASSDGQAPYGYTF,TGTGCCAGCAGTGACGGGCAGGCCCCTTATGGCTACACCTTC
once,TRBJ1-1,TRBV3-1/TRBV3-2,TRBD1,CASSQERRDRGTEAFF,TGTGCCAGCAGCCAAGAGAGGCGGGACAGGGGCACTGAAGCTTTCTTT
-,TRBJ2-1,TRBV19,TRBD1,CASSEGQGQFF,TGTGCCAGTAGTGAAGGACAGGGACAGTTCTTC
few,TRBJ2-5,TRBV12-5,-,CASAIAAETQYF,TGTGCTAGTGCCATAGCGGCAGAGACCCAGTACTTC
-,TRBJ1-2,TRBV7-9,TRBD1,CASRDRADGYTF,TGTGCCAGCAGGGACAGGGCGGATGGCTACACCTTC
-,TRBJ2-5,TRBV18,-,CASSSQAGAKETQYF,TGTGCCAGCTCAAGCCAGGCGGGGGCCAAAGAGACCCAGTACTTC
-,TRBJ1-5,TRBV4-3,-,CASSQEAGLGQPQHF,TGCGCCAGCAGCCAAGAAGCGGGGCTAGGCCAGCCCCAGCATTTT
-,TRBJ1-3,TRBV19,-,CASQYWASGNTIYF,TGTGCCAGCCAGTATTGGGCCTCTGGAAACACCATATATTTT
-,TRBJ1-2,TRBV3-1/TRBV3-2,-,CASSQDVRDYYGYTF,TGTGCCAGCAGCCAAGACGTCAGGGATTACTATGGCTACACCTTC
-,TRBJ1-2,TRBV18,TRBD1,CASSPGRDRGGYGYTF,TGTGCCAGCTCACCAGGCCGCGACAGGGGAGGCTATGGCTACACCTTC
-,TRBJ1-5,TRBV4-3,-,CASSQGQSNQPQHF,TGCGCCAGCAGCCAAGGACAAAGCAATCAGCCCCAGCATTTT
-,TRBJ2-4,TRBV27,TRBD1,CASSGWTGKAKNIQYF,TGTGCCAGCAGTGGTTGGACAGGGAAAGCCAAAAACATTCAGTACTTC
few,TRBJ2-3,TRBV7-2,-,CASKKGYLTDTQYF,TGTGCCAGCAAGAAGGGGTACTTAACAGATACGCAGTATTTT
-,TRBJ1-4,TRBV30,-,CAWSSAQGFATNEKLFF,TGTGCCTGGAGTAGTGCGCAGGGCTTTGCAACTAATGAAAAACTGTTTTTT
few,TRBJ2-7,TRBV6-6,-,CASSYSEKGAYEQYF,TGTGCCAGCAGTTACTCGGAAAAGGGGGCCTACGAGCAGTACTTC
-,TRBJ1-2,TRBV14,-,CASSHLRAGGYTF,TGTGCCAGCAGCCATTTGAGGGCCGGAGGCTACACCTTC
-,TRBJ2-7,TRBV7-9,TRBD1,CASSSPDRDRTYEQYF,TGTGCCAGCAGCTCCCCGGACCGGGACAGGACCTACGAGCAGTACTTC
-,TRBJ2-1,TRBV19,TRBD2,CASSIAPSGNNEQFF,TGTGCCAGTAGTATAGCGCCTAGCGGTAACAATGAGCAGTTCTTC
few,TRBJ1-5,TRBV5-5,-,CASSLDGLPDQPQHF,TGTGCCAGCAGCTTGGACGGTCTTCCCGATCAGCCCCAGCATTTT
-,TRBJ1-4,TRBV21-1,-,CASSKVGQNSSGANEKLFF,TGTGCCAGCAGCAAAGTCGGCCAGAATAGCAGCGGTGCTAATGAAAAACTGTTTTTT
-,TRBJ2-1,TRBV7-8,-,CASRHRDFGVNEQFF,TGTGCCAGCAGACACCGGGACTTTGGAGTCAATGAGCAGTTCTTC
-,TRBJ2-1,TRBV5-4,TRBD2,CASSLGSGGRNEQFF,TGTGCCAGCAGCTTGGGTAGCGGGGGGCGTAATGAGCAGTTCTTC
-,TRBJ1-2,TRBV18,TRBD1,CASSPGTGRLGYTF,TGTGCCAGCTCACCCGGGACAGGGAGGTTGGGCTACACCTTC
-,TRBJ1-1,TRBV5-6,TRBD1,CASGERGRNTEAFF,TGTGCCAGCGGAGAGAGGGGGCGAAACACTGAAGCTTTCTTT
many,TRBJ1-5,TRBV2,-,CASSDRLRNQPQHF,TGTGCCAGCAGTGACAGGTTACGGAATCAGCCCCAGCATTTT
-,TRBJ1-1,TRBV19,-,CASSPGYTEAFF,TGTGCCAGTAGCCCAGGGTACACTGAAGCTTTCTTT
-,TRBJ2-2,TRBV7-2,TRBD1,CASSGDSSNTGELFF,TGTGCCAGCAGCGGGGACAGCTCGAACACCGGGGAGCTGTTTTTT
once,TRBJ2-5,TRBV10-3,-,CAISELPGGDRETQYF,TGTGCCATCAGTGAGTTGCCAGGCGGGGATCGAGAGACCCAGTACTTC
-,TRBJ1-2,TRBV7-3,-,CASSPEGDYGYTF,TGTGCCAGCAGCCCCGAGGGGGACTATGGCTACACCTTC